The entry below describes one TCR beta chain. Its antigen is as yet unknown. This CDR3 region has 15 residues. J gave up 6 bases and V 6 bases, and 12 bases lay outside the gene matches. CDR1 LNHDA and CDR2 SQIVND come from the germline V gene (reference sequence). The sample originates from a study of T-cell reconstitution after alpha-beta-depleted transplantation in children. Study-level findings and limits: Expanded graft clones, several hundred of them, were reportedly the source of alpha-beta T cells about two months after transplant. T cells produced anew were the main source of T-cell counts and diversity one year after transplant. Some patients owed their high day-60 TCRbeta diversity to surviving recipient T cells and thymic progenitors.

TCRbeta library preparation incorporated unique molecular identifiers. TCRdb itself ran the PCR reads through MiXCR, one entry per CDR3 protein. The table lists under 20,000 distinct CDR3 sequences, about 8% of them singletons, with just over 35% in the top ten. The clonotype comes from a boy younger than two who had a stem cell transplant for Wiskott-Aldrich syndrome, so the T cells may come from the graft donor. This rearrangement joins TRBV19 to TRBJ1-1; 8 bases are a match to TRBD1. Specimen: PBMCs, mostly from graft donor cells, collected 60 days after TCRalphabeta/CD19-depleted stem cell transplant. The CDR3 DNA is TGTGCCAGTAGGATCCGGCGGACAGGGACCCCTGAAGCTTTCTTT. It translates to CASRIRRTGTPEAFF.